The 16 T cell receptor beta chains given below trace back to one sample, sequenced in a study of blood T cells in healthy people across ages. Then a second PCR, running about 6 to 11 cycles, was carried out with a sample-barcoded 5' primer and a J-beta primer mix. MiXCR, applied by TCRdb to the 5' RACE reads, yields one record per CDR3 protein. In the table there are some 940,000 distinct CDR3 sequences, 29% of which are singletons. The sample was also linked to a second study, of T cells of mothers and their children.

The material sequenced was blood. The receptors were sampled from a woman between 35 and 50 years old in good health.

This clonotype has more than one count but fewer than ten. The V and J genes are TRBV5-1 and TRBJ1-2; 7 nucleotides line up with TRBD1. V trimming: 4 bases; J trimming: 1 base; junction bases outside the gene matches: 10. This CDR3 contains 16 residues. The germline CDR1 and CDR2 sequences are SGHRS and YFSETQ. In nucleotides, the CDR3 is TGCGCCAGCAGCGGTGTGGACAGGCGGATTAACTATGGCTACACCTTC. Its protein product is CASSGVDRRINYGYTF. The full variable domain, in which reference TRBV5-1 and TRBJ1-2 provide the parts outside the CDR3, is KAGVTQTPRYLIKTRGQQVTLSCSPISGHRSVSWYQQTPGQGLQFLFEYFSETQRNKGNFPGRFSGRQFSNSRSEMNVSTLELGDSALYLCASSGVDRRINYGYTFGSGTRLTVV.

Only one count was recorded for this clonotype. The chain employs TRBV5-5 and TRBJ2-1; 7 positions match TRBD2. The CDR3 sequence is 18 residues long. Germline CDR1 is SGHKS and CDR2 is YYEKEE (reference sequence). J gave up 1 base and V 4 bases, and 14 bases lay outside the gene matches. The CDR3 bases are TGTGCCAGCAGCCCTGTTTGGGCGGGAGTTAGGTCCTACAATGAGCAGTTCTTC. Translation: CASSPVWAGVRSYNEQFF.

This clonotype occurred once. V is TRBV20-1 and J is TRBJ2-1; 9 nucleotides agree with TRBD2. Germline V gene sequence: CDR1 DFQATT, CDR2 SNEGSKA (reference sequence). The CDR3 sequence is 11 residues long. The junction had 3 bases not matched to a gene; V was cut back by 8 bases and J by 7 bases. CDR3 sequence reads: CSCSGGNEQFF. The CDR3 nucleotides are TGCAGTTGTAGCGGGGGTAATGAGCAGTTCTTC.

Only one count was recorded for this clonotype. A much larger clonotype is one base distant, so this may be a read error. This sequence joins TRBV20-1 and TRBJ2-7; 11 nucleotides agree with TRBD1. With 0 bases clipped from V and 3 bases from J, the junction kept 16 bases outside the gene matches. The CDR3 sequence is 19 residues long. Looked up from germline, CDR1 is DFQATT and CDR2 is SNEGSKA (reference sequence). The CDR3 coding sequence is TGCAGTGCTAGAGACTTCGGGGTCTCACCGGGACAGGGGGTCTACGAGCAGTACTTC. Its protein product is CSARDFGVSPGQGVYEQYF.

V gene TRBV14 combines with J gene TRBJ1-1; D call uncertain. Trimming left V 0 bases short and J 7 bases short, with 9 bases between. The CDR3 totals 13 residues. CDR1 and CDR2 (germline): SGHDN, FVKESK. The CDR3 is CASSQDLEGEAFF. CDR3 DNA: TGTGCCAGCAGCCAAGACCTGGAGGGTGAAGCTTTCTTT.

This clonotype was counted at least ten times. The chain employs TRBV11-2 and TRBJ1-2, with 7 bases matching TRBD1. The germline CDR1 and CDR2 sequences are SGHAT and FQNNGV. The CDR3 runs 13 residues. V shed 5 bases and J 11 bases; nucleotides not matched to a gene: 11. This CDR3 reads CASSPGGRQTYTF. CDR3 coding DNA: TGTGCCAGCAGCCCAGGGGGGCGCCAAACATACACCTTC.

This clonotype was recorded at least ten times. This chain connects TRBV5-1 to TRBJ2-7, with D perhaps TRBD1 (5 bases). The CDR3 is 13 residues long. V was clipped by 1 base and J by 1 base, with 6 bases between them. Germline lookup yields CDR1 SGHRS and CDR2 YFSETQ. This chain's CDR3 is CASSLTGSYEQYF. The CDR3 DNA reads TGCGCCAGCAGCTTGACAGGTTCCTACGAGCAGTACTTC.

About this clonotype itself: This may be a read error, as it is one base from a much larger clone. V and J are TRBV6-5 and TRBJ2-5, with TRBD2 matching over 9 bases. This CDR3 is built from 16 residues. Germline loops: CDR1 MNHEY, CDR2 SVGAGI. This CDR3 is CVSSSEVSGGPETQYF. The DNA for the CDR3 is TGTGTCAGCAGTTCCGAGGTTAGCGGGGGTCCGGAGACCCAGTACTTC.

J is TRBJ1-1 and V is TRBV4-1; the match to TRBD1 covers 7 bases. The CDR3 consists of 15 residues. The J segment lost 1 base and the V segment lost 3 bases, leaving 5 bases of the junction unmatched. The germline V gene has CDR1 MGHRA and CDR2 YSYEKL. CDR3 nucleotides: TGCGCCAGCAGCCATACAGACAGGGAGAACACTGAAGCTTTCTTT. Amino acids: CASSHTDRENTEAFF.

V usage is TRBV7-6 and J usage is TRBJ2-3; D possibly matches TRBD1 or TRBD2 (6 bases each). The CDR3 totals 15 residues. The ends were cut back, 2 bases at V and 2 bases at J, with 11 bases in the middle. Germline V gene sequence: CDR1 SGHVS, CDR2 FNYEAQ. The CDR3 region has the DNA TGTGCCAGCAGCTTATGGGGGGCAGACACAGATACGCAGTATTTT. Translation gives CASSLWGADTDTQYF.

The CDR3 sequence: CASSREGELNTEAFF. The CDR3 nucleotides read TGTGCCAGCTCACGAGAAGGGGAACTGAACACTGAAGCTTTCTTT. The V call is TRBV18, the J call TRBJ1-1; D is possibly TRBD1 (5 bases). Germline-derived CDR1 and CDR2 are KGHSH and LQKENI. CDR3 size: 15 residues. V dropped 4 bases and J dropped 0 bases, with 12 bases sitting between them.

This chain joins TRBV5-1 and TRBJ1-4; 9 bases align to TRBD1. The CDR3 totals 16 residues. Losses at the gene ends were 5 bases for V and 0 bases for J; bases not matched to a gene: 5. The germline CDR1 and CDR2 sequences are SGHRS and YFSETQ. CDR3 amino acids: CASRKTGGATNEKLFF. The CDR3, as DNA: TGCGCCAGCAGAAAAACAGGGGGCGCAACTAATGAAAAACTGTTTTTT.

The chain is built from TRBV6-5 and TRBJ1-2; perhaps TRBD1 as D (6 bases). Germline V CDR1 and CDR2: MNHEY, SVGAGI. Trimming left V 8 bases short and J 2 bases short, with 12 bases between. CDR3 size: 13 residues. The DNA of the CDR3 is TGTGCCAGCTCCGGACAGAGAAACTATGGCTACACCTTC. Protein: CASSGQRNYGYTF.

The V call is TRBV12-3 or TRBV12-4, the J call TRBJ1-1; TRBD1 matches at 7 bases. The CDR3 totals 13 residues. The junction had 6 bases not matched to a gene; V was cut back by 7 bases and J by 4 bases. The CDR3 is CASTSTGFTEAFF. CDR3 coding DNA: TGTGCCAGCACGTCGACAGGGTTCACTGAAGCTTTCTTT.

Concerning this clonotype: A clone one base away is much larger, so this may be a read error. This chain connects TRBV2 to TRBJ2-1; D gene ambiguous. This CDR3 comprises 12 residues. Germline V lookup: CDR1 SNHLY, CDR2 FYNNEI. V lost 5 bases, J lost 10 bases, and 12 bases lay in between. CDR3 residues: CASSSDMDEQFF. DNA for the CDR3: TGTGCCAGCAGTAGTGACATGGACGAGCAGTTCTTC.

The chain is built from TRBV6-2 or TRBV6-3 and TRBJ2-3; D may be TRBD2 (5 bases). Germline values: CDR1 MNHEY, CDR2 SVGEGT. The CDR3 has 17 residues. The V end was cut by 5 bases, the J end by 0 bases, with 18 bases between. The CDR3 bases are TGTGCCAGCAGTCTCAACCAGCGGTACCCTAGCACAGATACGCAGTATTTT. This gives the protein CASSLNQRYPSTDTQYF.